Below are 31 T cell receptor beta chains sequenced from a single sample in a study of cytomegalovirus exposure and HLA in healthy donors. Primers for the PCR totalled 60 Vbeta and 13 Jbeta. Only in-frame clones appear in the TCRdb table, and some are missing; sequencing was by immunoSEQ multiplex PCR. This table holds approximately 150,000 clones, 60% to 80% found once. The sample consisted of PBMCs. The source is a woman aged 45-65 years in good health and CMV-seropositive.

The genes are TRBV6-1 and TRBJ1-6; TRBD1 agrees at 8 bases. Germline V lookup: CDR1 MNHNS, CDR2 SASEGT. Losses at the gene ends were 7 bases for V and 13 bases for J; bases not matched to a gene: 6. The CDR3 covers 12 residues. CDR3 in amino acids: CASITGGLPLHF. For the CDR3, the DNA is TGTGCCAGCATCACAGGGGGGTTGCCCCTCCACTTT.

V is TRBV18 and J is TRBJ2-7; D is undetermined. This CDR3 has 12 residues. The V end lost 2 bases, the J end lost 7 bases, and 9 bases lay between the germline ends. Looked up from germline, CDR1 is KGHSH and CDR2 is LQKENI. The CDR3: CASSPVTREQYF. The CDR3 DNA follows: TGTGCCAGCTCACCAGTCACCAGAGAGCAGTACTTC.

The J gene is TRBJ1-5, the V gene TRBV10-1; D not resolved. The CDR3 covers 12 residues. Trimming cost V 10 bases and J 0 bases, with 7 bases left between them. Germline CDR1 is WNHNN and CDR2 is SYGVQD (reference sequence). CDR3 sequence: CAITASNQPQHF. DNA for the CDR3: TGCGCCATCACAGCTAGCAATCAGCCCCAGCATTTT.

This clone was recorded once. The chain is built from TRBV19 and TRBJ1-2, with 7 nucleotides matching TRBD1. Losses at the gene ends were 6 bases for V and 0 bases for J; bases not matched to a gene: 16. The CDR3 is made up of 18 amino acids. Germline V gene data show CDR1 as LNHDA and CDR2 as SQIVND (reference sequence). CDR3 in amino acids: CASSRRVGQVDSNYGYTF. As DNA, the CDR3 is TGTGCCAGTAGCCGACGGGTCGGACAGGTGGATTCTAACTATGGCTACACCTTC.

This chain joins TRBV6-5 and TRBJ2-5, with D uncertain. The J call is in doubt because the DNA end fits TRBJ2-7 better. The CDR3 loop spans 16 amino acids. Germline assignment: CDR1 MNHEY and CDR2 SVGAGI. The CDR3 region is CASSSLKQADSYEQYF. CDR3 in DNA: TGTGCCAGCAGTTCCTTGAAGCAGGCTGATTCCTACGAGCAGTACTTC.

V usage is TRBV7-9 and J usage is TRBJ1-6, with 8 bases that match TRBD1. Per germline, CDR1 SEHNR and CDR2 FQNEAQ (reference sequence). The CDR3 is 15 amino acids. Unmatched junction bases numbered 11, after V lost 5 bases and J lost 11 bases. The CDR3 loop is CASSRAPRGRAPLHF. CDR3 coding DNA: TGTGCCAGCAGCCGAGCCCCCAGGGGGCGCGCACCCCTCCACTTT.

The rearrangement links TRBV9 to TRBJ2-2; 13 nucleotides agree with TRBD2. V lost 3 bases, J lost 4 bases, and 3 bases stayed unmatched. The germline V gene has CDR1 SGDLS and CDR2 YYNGEE. This CDR3 has 16 amino acids. DNA for the CDR3: TGTGCCAGCAGCGCCGGGACTAGCGGGGTCACCGGGGAGCTGTTTTTT. Residues: CASSAGTSGVTGELFF. The whole variable domain, filled in from reference TRBV9 and TRBJ2-2, reads DSGVTQTPKHLITATGQRVTLRCSPRSGDLSVYWYQQSLDQGLQFLIQYYNGEERAKGNILERFSAQQFPDLHSELNLSSLELGDSALYFCASSAGTSGVTGELFFGEGSRLTVL.

V is TRBV13 and J is TRBJ1-1, with 8 positions matching TRBD1. The CDR3 contains 14 residues. V trimming: 2 bases; J trimming: 3 bases; junction bases outside the gene matches: 2. The germline CDR1 and CDR2 sequences are PRHDT and FYEKMQ (reference sequence). For the CDR3, the DNA is TGTGCCAGCAGCTTACGGGACAGGTACACTGAAGCTTTCTTT. Protein product: CASSLRDRYTEAFF.

This chain links TRBV18 with TRBJ2-1; the D is unclear. Germline V CDR1 and CDR2: KGHSH, LQKENI. The V end was cut by 3 bases, the J end by 3 bases, with 15 bases between. This CDR3 has 16 residues. The CDR3 DNA reads TGTGCCAGCTCACCGGCAGCCCCAACGGGCTACAATGAGCAGTTCTTC. This gives the protein CASSPAAPTGYNEQFF.

This clone appeared a single time. At one boundary the junction diverges from the germline segment, which might be a read error. V and J are TRBV5-8 and TRBJ2-7; the match to TRBD1 covers 7 bases. CDR1 is SGHTS, CDR2 YDEGEE, per germline. The CDR3 has 8 residues. The CDR3 DNA reads as TGTGCCAGCGTGACAGGGAACTTC. Encoded protein: CASVTGNF.

V usage is TRBV7-9 and J usage is TRBJ1-2, with D unclear. The V gene lost 0 bases and the J gene lost 8 bases, with 7 bases spanning the gap. Germline-derived CDR1 and CDR2 are SEHNR and FQNEAQ (reference sequence). This CDR3 comprises 12 residues. This CDR3 reads CASSLALKGYTF. The CDR3 DNA follows: TGTGCCAGCAGCTTAGCGCTAAAGGGCTACACCTTC. Full variable domain (rest looked up from reference TRBV7-9 and TRBJ1-2): DTGVSQNPRHKITKRGQNVTFRCDPISEHNRLYWYRQTLGQGPEFLTYFQNEAQLEKSRLLSDRFSAERPKGSFSTLEIQRTEQGDSAMYLCASSLALKGYTFGSGTRLTVV.

The V call is TRBV10-1, the J call TRBJ2-1; D gene ambiguous. Germline values: CDR1 WNHNN, CDR2 SYGVQD (reference sequence). V lost 0 bases, J lost 7 bases, and 10 bases lay in between. This CDR3 region has 14 residues. CDR3 sequence reads: CASSESGPSNEQFF. The CDR3 bases are TGCGCCAGCAGTGAGTCGGGCCCTTCGAATGAGCAGTTCTTC.

This chain joins TRBV19 and TRBJ2-3; 9 nucleotides agree with TRBD2. The CDR3 has 14 amino acids. Germline V gene lookup returns CDR1 LNHDA and CDR2 SQIVND (reference sequence). The trim removed 2 bases at V and 4 bases at J, leaving 1 base unmatched. The CDR3 DNA reads as TGTGCCAGTAGTATACGCGGGGGGGCAGATACGCAGTATTTT. Translation gives CASSIRGGADTQYF.

The CDR3 sequence: CASSAPGQGDRQYF. CDR3 sequence (DNA): TGTGCCAGCAGTGCCCCGGGACAGGGGGATCGACAGTACTTC. The J gene is TRBJ2-7, the V gene TRBV2; 11 bases line up with TRBD1. Trimming at V came to 4 bases and at J to 10 bases, leaving 9 bases not matched to a gene. The CDR3 length is 14 residues. Germline CDR1 SNHLY, CDR2 FYNNEI.

A note on this clone: This sample includes further DNA sequences coding for the same CDR3. The chain combines TRBV5-1 with TRBJ2-7; D is possibly TRBD1 (5 bases). Germline CDR1 and CDR2: SGHRS and YFSETQ. The CDR3 loop spans 14 amino acids. Trimming left V 0 bases short and J 3 bases short, with 10 bases between. The CDR3 coding sequence is TGCGCCAGCAGCTTGGCCGGGCAGGGCTACGAGCAGTACTTC. Translation: CASSLAGQGYEQYF.

A few counts support this clone. In the same sample, other DNA sequences code for this CDR3. The chain joins TRBV6-5 to TRBJ1-1, with TRBD1 as a possible D gene (6 bases). Trimming removed 6 bases at V and 6 bases at J, with 14 bases between. This CDR3 comprises 13 residues. Germline-derived CDR1 and CDR2 are MNHEY and SVGAGI. CDR3 nucleotides: TGTGCCAGCAGCCGCCCAGGGGCCCCTGAAGCTTTCTTT. This sequence encodes CASSRPGAPEAFF.

The chain combines TRBV6-5 with TRBJ2-1; 12 positions match TRBD2. V lost 3 bases and J lost 7; bases outside the gene matches: 4. Germline-derived CDR1 and CDR2 are MNHEY and SVGAGI. The CDR3 runs to 15 residues. CDR3 residues: CASSYGLAGSNEQFF. The CDR3 nucleotides read TGTGCCAGCAGTTATGGACTAGCGGGGTCGAATGAGCAGTTCTTC.

The chain is built from TRBV30 and TRBJ2-3; the D gene is possibly TRBD2 (5 bases). CDR3 length: 15 residues. CDR1 is GTSNPN, CDR2 SVGIG, per germline (reference sequence). The V end was cut by 0 bases, the J end by 0 bases, with 10 bases between. DNA for the CDR3: TGTGCCTGGAGTGTACCGGGAACTAGCACAGATACGCAGTATTTT. It codes for CAWSVPGTSTDTQYF.

This clone was counted a single time. The chain employs TRBV5-8 and TRBJ1-2; TRBD1 agrees at 9 bases. Losses at the gene ends were 2 bases for V and 11 bases for J; bases not matched to a gene: 7. The CDR3 loop spans 13 amino acids. Germline assignment: CDR1 SGHTS and CDR2 YDEGEE. The CDR3 DNA follows: TGTGCCAGCAGCTTAGGGACAGGGACCGAGTACACCTTC. Its translation: CASSLGTGTEYTF.

A few counts support this clone. V is TRBV10-3 and J is TRBJ1-1; no clear D. The CDR3 is 14 amino acids. CDR1 is ENHRY and CDR2 is SYGVKD in the germline V gene. The ends were cut back, 3 bases at V and 5 bases at J, with 13 bases in the middle. CDR3 nucleotide sequence: TGTGCCATCAGTGACGGTGTGGTTTGGACTGAAGCTTTCTTT. It is translated as CAISDGVVWTEAFF.

The chain has TRBV5-5 and TRBJ2-3; D unclear. Between the trimmed V and J ends, which lost 1 base and 6 bases, there was a span of 9 bases. The CDR3 length is 13 residues. Germline lookup yields CDR1 SGHKS and CDR2 YYEKEE (reference sequence). The CDR3 region is CASSLRSSDTQYF. The CDR3, as DNA: TGTGCCAGCAGCTTGAGGAGCTCGGATACGCAGTATTTT.

The gene calls are TRBV4-1 and TRBJ2-5, with TRBD1 as a possible D gene (6 bases). The CDR3 sequence is 15 residues long. With 1 base removed from V and 1 base from J, the gap between germline ends came to 10 bases. CDR1 is MGHRA, CDR2 YSYEKL, per germline. CDR3 bases: TGCGCCAGCAGCCAAGCTAGGGACACCCAAGAGACCCAGTACTTC. This codes for CASSQARDTQETQYF.

This clone was observed a handful of times. The chain carries TRBV11-3 and TRBJ2-2; no clear D gene. V was clipped by 1 base and J by 5 bases, with 5 bases between them. The CDR3 extends over 13 amino acids. Germline loops: CDR1 SGHNT, CDR2 YENEEA. The CDR3 loop reads CASSLVRTGELFF. CDR3 sequence (DNA): TGTGCCAGCAGCTTAGTGCGTACCGGGGAGCTGTTTTTT.

As regards this clone: The sample contains more than one DNA sequence encoding this CDR3. The chain has TRBV7-9 and TRBJ1-4, with D uncertain. This CDR3 contains 14 residues. Trimming removed 2 bases at V and 5 bases at J, with 9 bases between. Germline CDR1 SEHNR, CDR2 FQNEAQ (reference sequence). CDR3 protein: CASSLTGGNEKLFF. The CDR3 DNA follows: TGTGCCAGCAGCTTAACTGGAGGCAATGAAAAACTGTTTTTT.

This clone was found a few times. J is TRBJ1-6 and V is TRBV6-5, with a weak D call TRBD1 (6 bases). Trimming cost V 4 bases and J 18 bases, with 16 bases left between them. The germline V gene encodes CDR1 MNHEY and CDR2 SVGAGI. The CDR3 spans 12 residues. CDR3 amino acids: CASSSPGHPPHF. As DNA, the CDR3 is TGTGCCAGCAGTTCTCCGGGACATCCACCCCACTTT.

This clone occurred a few times. This chain connects TRBV6-1 to TRBJ1-5; tentative D call: TRBD1 (5 bases). Trimming removed 2 bases at V and 1 base at J, with 9 bases between. Germline lookup yields CDR1 MNHNS and CDR2 SASEGT. The CDR3 is 15 residues long. The CDR3 nucleotides are TGTGCCAGCAGTGAATGGGGGGAGAGCAATCAGCCCCAGCATTTT. Translated, it gives CASSEWGESNQPQHF.

The rearrangement links TRBV7-9 to TRBJ2-1; D perhaps matches TRBD1 (6 bases). V lost 5 bases to trimming and J lost 8 bases, with 13 bases between them. The CDR3 has 13 amino acids. Germline V CDR1 and CDR2: SEHNR, FQNEAQ (reference sequence). The CDR3 DNA is TGTGCCAGCAGCAGATACAGGGTGGATGAGCAGTTCTTC. Translation: CASSRYRVDEQFF.

The V gene is TRBV14, the J gene TRBJ2-7; possible D gene TRBD2, 5 bases. This CDR3 has 15 residues. V gave up 3 bases and J gave up 2 bases, with 14 bases separating them. The V gene's germline CDR1 is SGHDN and CDR2 FVKESK. In DNA form, the CDR3 reads TGTGCCAGCAGCCACTGGACTGCCCAAACCTACGAGCAGTACTTC. Translation gives CASSHWTAQTYEQYF.

The chain links TRBV6-5 to TRBJ2-3; no definite D call. The CDR3 is made up of 14 amino acids. Germline V lookup: CDR1 MNHEY, CDR2 SVGAGI. V lost 7 bases to trimming and J lost 2 bases, with 13 bases between them. CDR3 in amino acids: CASMPPADTDTQYF. The CDR3 DNA reads as TGTGCCAGCATGCCCCCGGCGGACACAGATACGCAGTATTTT.

This clone was found once. This chain connects TRBV14 to TRBJ1-6; 8 positions agree with TRBD1. With 5 bases clipped from V and 6 bases from J, the junction kept 12 bases outside the gene matches. The CDR3 is 17 amino acids. Germline assignment: CDR1 SGHDN and CDR2 FVKESK. CDR3: CASSFGTGAPFNSPLHF. CDR3 coding DNA: TGTGCCAGCAGCTTCGGGACAGGTGCACCATTTAATTCACCCCTCCACTTT.

The rearrangement joins TRBV5-6 to TRBJ2-3; possible D gene TRBD2, 5 bases. Trimming removed 1 base from V and 3 bases from J, with 12 bases in between. The CDR3 is 15 residues long. CDR1 and CDR2 (germline): SGHDT, YYEEEE. The CDR3 DNA reads TGTGCCAGCAGCTTGAGAGGGCCTCGAACAGATACGCAGTATTTT. Residues: CASSLRGPRTDTQYF.